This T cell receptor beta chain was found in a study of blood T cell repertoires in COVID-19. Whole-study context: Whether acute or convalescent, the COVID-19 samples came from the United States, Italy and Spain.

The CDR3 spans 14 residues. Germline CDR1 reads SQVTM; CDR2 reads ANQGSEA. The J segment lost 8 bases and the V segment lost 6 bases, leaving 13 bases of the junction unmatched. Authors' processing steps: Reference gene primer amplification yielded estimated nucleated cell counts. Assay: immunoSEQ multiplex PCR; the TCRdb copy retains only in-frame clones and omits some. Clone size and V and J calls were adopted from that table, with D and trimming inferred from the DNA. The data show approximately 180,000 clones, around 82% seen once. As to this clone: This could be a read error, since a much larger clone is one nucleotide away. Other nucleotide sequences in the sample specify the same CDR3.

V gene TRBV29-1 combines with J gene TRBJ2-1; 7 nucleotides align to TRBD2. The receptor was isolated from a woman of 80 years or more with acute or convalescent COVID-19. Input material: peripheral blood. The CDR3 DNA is TGCAGCGTCCTGACCCGAGCGGGGCGTGATGAGCAGTTCTTC. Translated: CSVLTRAGRDEQFF.